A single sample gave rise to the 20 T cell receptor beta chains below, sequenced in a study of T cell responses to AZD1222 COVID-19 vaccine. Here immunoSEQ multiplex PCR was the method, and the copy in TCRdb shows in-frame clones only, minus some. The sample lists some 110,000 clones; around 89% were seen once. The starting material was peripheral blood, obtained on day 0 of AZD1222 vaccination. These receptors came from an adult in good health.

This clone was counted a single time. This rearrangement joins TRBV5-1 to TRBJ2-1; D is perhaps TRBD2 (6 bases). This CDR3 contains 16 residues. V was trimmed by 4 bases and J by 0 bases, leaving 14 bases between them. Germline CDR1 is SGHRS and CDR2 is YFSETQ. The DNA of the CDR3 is TGCGCCAGCAGCCCTTCGTCGGGGGACTCCTACAATGAGCAGTTCTTC. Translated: CASSPSSGDSYNEQFF.

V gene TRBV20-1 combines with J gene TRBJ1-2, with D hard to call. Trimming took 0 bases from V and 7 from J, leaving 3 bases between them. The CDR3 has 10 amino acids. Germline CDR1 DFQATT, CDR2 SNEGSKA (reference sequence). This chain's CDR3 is CSARDGGYTF. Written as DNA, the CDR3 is TGCAGTGCTAGAGATGGTGGCTACACCTTC.

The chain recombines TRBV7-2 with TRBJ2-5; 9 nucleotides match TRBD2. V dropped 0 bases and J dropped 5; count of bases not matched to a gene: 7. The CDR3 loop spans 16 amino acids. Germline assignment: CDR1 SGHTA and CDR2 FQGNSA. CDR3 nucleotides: TGTGCCAGCAGCTTAGCCGTTAGCGGGAGAGACGAGACCCAGTACTTC. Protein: CASSLAVSGRDETQYF.

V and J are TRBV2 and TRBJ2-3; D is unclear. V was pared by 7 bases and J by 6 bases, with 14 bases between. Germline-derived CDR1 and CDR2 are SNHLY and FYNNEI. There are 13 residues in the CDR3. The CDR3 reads CASKGEVGDTQYF. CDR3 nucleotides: TGTGCCAGCAAGGGCGAGGTCGGCGATACGCAGTATTTT.

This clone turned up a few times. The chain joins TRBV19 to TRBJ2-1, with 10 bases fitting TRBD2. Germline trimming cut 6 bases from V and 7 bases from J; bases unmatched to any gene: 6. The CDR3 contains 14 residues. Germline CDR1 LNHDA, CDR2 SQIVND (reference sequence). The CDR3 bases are TGTGCCAGTAGAACTAGCGGGAAGGGTAATGAGCAGTTCTTC. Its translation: CASRTSGKGNEQFF.

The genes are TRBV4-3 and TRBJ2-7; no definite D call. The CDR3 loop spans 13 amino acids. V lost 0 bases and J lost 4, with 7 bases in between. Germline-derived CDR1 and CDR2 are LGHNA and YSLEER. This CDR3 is CASSQDLGYEQYF. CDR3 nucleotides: TGCGCCAGCAGCCAAGATCTTGGGTACGAGCAGTACTTC.

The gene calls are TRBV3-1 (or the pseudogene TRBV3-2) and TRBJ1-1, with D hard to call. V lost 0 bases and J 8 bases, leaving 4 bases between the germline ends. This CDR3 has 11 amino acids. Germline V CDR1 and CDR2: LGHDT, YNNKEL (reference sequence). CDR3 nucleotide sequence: TGTGCCAGCAGCCAAGACGGGGAAGCTTTCTTT. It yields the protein CASSQDGEAFF.

CDR3 loop: CASGARGSNTGELFF. The CDR3 region has the DNA TGTGCCAGCGGGGCCAGGGGGTCGAACACCGGGGAGCTGTTTTTT. This chain uses TRBV28 with TRBJ2-2, with 7 positions matching TRBD1. Germline CDR1 reads MDHEN; CDR2 reads SYDVKM. Losses at the gene ends were 8 bases for V and 0 bases for J; bases not matched to a gene: 6. The CDR3 contains 15 residues.

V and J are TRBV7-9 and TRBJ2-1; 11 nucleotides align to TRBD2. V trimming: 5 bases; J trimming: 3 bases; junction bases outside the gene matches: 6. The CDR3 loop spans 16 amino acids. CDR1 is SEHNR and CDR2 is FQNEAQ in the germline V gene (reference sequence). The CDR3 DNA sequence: TGTGCCAGCAGCCCTACTGGACTAGCGGGCTACAATGAGCAGTTCTTC. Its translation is CASSPTGLAGYNEQFF.

The CDR3 coding sequence is TGTGCCAGCAGCTCCGGATCCGGGAGGGGGAGGGAGACCCAGTACTTC. Protein product: CASSSGSGRGRETQYF. V is TRBV5-4 and J is TRBJ2-5; 8 nucleotides agree with TRBD2. Germline-derived CDR1 and CDR2 are SGHNT and YYREEE (reference sequence). V gave up 3 bases and J gave up 5 bases; unmatched junction bases: 12. The CDR3 loop spans 16 amino acids. The full variable domain, its missing parts supplied by reference TRBV5-4 and TRBJ2-5, is ETGVTQSPTHLIKTRGQQVTLRCSSQSGHNTVSWYQQALGQGPQFIFQYYREEENGRGNFPPRFSGLQFPNYSSELNVNALELDDSALYLCASSSGSGRGRETQYFGPGTRLLVL.

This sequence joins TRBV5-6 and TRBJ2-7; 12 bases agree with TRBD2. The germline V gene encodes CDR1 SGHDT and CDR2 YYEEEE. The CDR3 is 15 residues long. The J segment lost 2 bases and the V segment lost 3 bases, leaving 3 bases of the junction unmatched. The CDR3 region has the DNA TGTGCCAGCAGCTGGACTAGCGGGGTTACCTACGAGCAGTACTTC. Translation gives CASSWTSGVTYEQYF.

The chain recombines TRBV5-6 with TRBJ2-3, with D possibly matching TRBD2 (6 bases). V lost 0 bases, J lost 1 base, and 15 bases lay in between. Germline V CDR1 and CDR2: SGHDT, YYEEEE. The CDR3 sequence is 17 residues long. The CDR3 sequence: CASSLGLRGTGTDTQYF. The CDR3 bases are TGTGCCAGCAGCTTGGGGCTTCGCGGGACGGGCACAGATACGCAGTATTTT.

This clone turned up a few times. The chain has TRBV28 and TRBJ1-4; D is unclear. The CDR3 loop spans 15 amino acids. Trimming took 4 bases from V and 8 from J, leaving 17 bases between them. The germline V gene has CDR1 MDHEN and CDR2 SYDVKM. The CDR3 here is CASSSPLGRLEKLFF. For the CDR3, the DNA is TGTGCCAGCAGTTCACCTTTGGGCAGACTAGAAAAACTGTTTTTT.

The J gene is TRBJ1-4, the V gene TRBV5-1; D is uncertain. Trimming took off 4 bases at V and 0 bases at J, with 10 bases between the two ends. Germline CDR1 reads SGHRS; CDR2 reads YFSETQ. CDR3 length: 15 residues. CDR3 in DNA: TGCGCCAGCAGCCCGTTAGGTGCAACTAATGAAAAACTGTTTTTT. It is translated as CASSPLGATNEKLFF.

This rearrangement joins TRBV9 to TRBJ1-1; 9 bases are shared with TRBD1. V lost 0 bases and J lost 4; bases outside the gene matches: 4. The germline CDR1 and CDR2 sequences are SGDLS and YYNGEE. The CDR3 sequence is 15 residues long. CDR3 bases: TGTGCCAGCAGCGTAGGGGGACAGGGAAGCACTGAAGCTTTCTTT. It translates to CASSVGGQGSTEAFF.

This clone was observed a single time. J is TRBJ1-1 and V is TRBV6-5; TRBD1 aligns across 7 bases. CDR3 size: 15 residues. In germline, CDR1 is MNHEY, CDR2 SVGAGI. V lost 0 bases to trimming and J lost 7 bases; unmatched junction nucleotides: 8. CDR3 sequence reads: CASSYSPGQLSEAFF. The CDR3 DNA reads TGTGCCAGCAGTTACTCACCGGGACAGCTAAGTGAAGCTTTCTTT.

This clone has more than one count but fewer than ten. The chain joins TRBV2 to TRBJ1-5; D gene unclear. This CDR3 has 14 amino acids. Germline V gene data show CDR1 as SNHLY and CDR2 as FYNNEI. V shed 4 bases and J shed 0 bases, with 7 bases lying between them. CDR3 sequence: CASSGTDSNQPQHF. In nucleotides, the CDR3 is TGTGCCAGCAGTGGGACGGATAGCAATCAGCCCCAGCATTTT.

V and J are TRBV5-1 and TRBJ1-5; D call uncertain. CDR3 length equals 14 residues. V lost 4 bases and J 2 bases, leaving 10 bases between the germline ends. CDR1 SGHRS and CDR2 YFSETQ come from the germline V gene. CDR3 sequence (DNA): TGCGCCAGCAGCCCCGGCCCAGGCAATCAGCCCCAGCATTTT. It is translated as CASSPGPGNQPQHF.

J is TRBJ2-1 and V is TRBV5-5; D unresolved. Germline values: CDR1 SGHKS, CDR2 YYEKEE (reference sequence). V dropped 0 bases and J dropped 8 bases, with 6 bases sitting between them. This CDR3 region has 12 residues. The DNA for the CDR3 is TGTGCCAGCAGCTTGGGCACGCATGAGCAGTTCTTC. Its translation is CASSLGTHEQFF.

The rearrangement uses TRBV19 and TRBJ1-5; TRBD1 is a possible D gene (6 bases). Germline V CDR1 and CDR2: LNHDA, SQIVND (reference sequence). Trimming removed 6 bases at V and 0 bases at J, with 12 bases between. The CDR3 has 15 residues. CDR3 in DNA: TGTGCCAGTAGAGAAGGACAGAGTAGCAATCAGCCCCAGCATTTT. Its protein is CASREGQSSNQPQHF.